Below are 14 T cell receptor beta chains sequenced from a single sample in a study of response to subunit inactivated influenza vaccine. TCRdb analysed the RT-PCR reads with MiXCR anew, one entry per CDR3 protein. This sample has 400,000 to 650,000 distinct CDR3 sequences, with 6% to 9% found just once. Specimen: PBMCs from blood, collected 23 months after vaccination. The receptors come from a man between 50 and 75 years old who received an inactivated influenza vaccine.

This clonotype showed up just a few times. The chain uses TRBV10-3 and TRBJ1-2, with 8 bases that match TRBD1. With 5 bases clipped from V and 4 bases from J, the junction kept 3 bases outside the gene matches. The CDR3 consists of 13 residues. The V gene's germline CDR1 is ENHRY and CDR2 SYGVKD. The CDR3 sequence: CAISQDRAYGYTF. CDR3 in DNA: TGTGCCATCAGTCAGGACAGGGCCTATGGCTACACCTTC.

This chain uses TRBV7-9 with TRBJ1-1, with 8 bases matching TRBD1. The CDR3 is made up of 14 amino acids. In germline, CDR1 is SEHNR, CDR2 FQNEAQ (reference sequence). After removal of 5 bases from V and 5 bases from J, the junction contained 7 bases not matched to a gene. The CDR3 region is CASSQPDRGTEAFF. CDR3 coding DNA: TGTGCCAGCAGCCAACCCGACAGGGGTACTGAAGCTTTCTTT.

This clonotype was counted a few times. V is TRBV4-3 and J is TRBJ2-7, with no clear D. This CDR3 comprises 13 residues. The germline CDR1 and CDR2 sequences are LGHNA and YSLEER. V was cut by 3 bases and J by 7 bases, with 13 bases left in between. The CDR3 region has the DNA TGCGCCAGCAGCCACACGAAGTCGGATGAGCAGTACTTC. This encodes CASSHTKSDEQYF.

This clonotype was counted many times. The V and J genes are TRBV28 and TRBJ2-7; TRBD1 agrees at 7 bases. Germline V gives CDR1 MDHEN, CDR2 SYDVKM. Germline trimming cut 5 bases from V and 0 bases from J; bases unmatched to any gene: 10. CDR3 length equals 16 residues. CDR3 sequence reads: CASSPYRGPHSYEQYF. DNA for the CDR3: TGTGCCAGCAGTCCGTACAGGGGTCCCCACTCCTACGAGCAGTACTTC. The full variable domain, completed using reference TRBV28 and TRBJ2-7, is DVKVTQSSRYLVKRTGEKVFLECVQDMDHENMFWYRQDPGLGLRLIYFSYDVKMKEKGDIPEGYSVSREKKERFSLILESASTNQTSMYLCASSPYRGPHSYEQYFGPGTRLTVT.

On this clonotype itself: The junction shows a germline mismatch at one end, possibly a read error. V gene TRBV20-1 combines with J gene TRBJ2-1, with 9 bases matching TRBD1. CDR3 size: 14 residues. Germline V CDR1 and CDR2: DFQATT, SNEGSKA (reference sequence). Here the CDR3 reads CSTPPGQGDNEQLF. DNA for the CDR3: TGCAGTACTCCTCCGGGACAGGGCGACAATGAGCAGCTCTTC.

In this sample, this clonotype turned up many times. V and J are TRBV9 and TRBJ2-2; D not resolved. Trimming took 0 bases from V and 7 from J, leaving 4 bases between them. This CDR3 has 12 residues. Germline V CDR1 and CDR2: SGDLS, YYNGEE. The CDR3 reads CASSVVGGELFF. CDR3 nucleotide sequence: TGTGCCAGCAGCGTAGTGGGCGGGGAGCTGTTTTTT.

The V gene is TRBV20-1, the J gene TRBJ2-7; TRBD2 matches 7 bases. This CDR3 region has 13 residues. V shed 4 bases, J shed 4 bases, and the junction held 7 bases outside the gene matches. The germline CDR1 and CDR2 sequences are DFQATT and SNEGSKA (reference sequence). The CDR3 region is CSATRLAGYEQYF. In DNA, the CDR3 is TGCAGTGCTACCCGACTAGCTGGATACGAGCAGTACTTC.

This clonotype was detected only a few times. The V gene is TRBV7-2, the J gene TRBJ2-1; 10 nucleotides agree with TRBD2. In germline, CDR1 is SGHTA, CDR2 FQGNSA. The CDR3 contains 16 residues. V lost 1 base to trimming and J lost 4 bases; unmatched junction nucleotides: 4. For the CDR3, the DNA is TGTGCCAGCAGCTTAGGTAAACTAGCGGGGTACAATGAGCAGTTCTTC. It yields the protein CASSLGKLAGYNEQFF. Combining the CDR3 with reference TRBV7-2 and TRBJ2-1 gives the whole variable domain GAGVSQSPSNKVTEKGKDVELRCDPISGHTALYWYRQSLGQGLEFLIYFQGNSAPDKSGLPSDRFSAERTGGSVSTLTIQRTQQEDSAVYLCASSLGKLAGYNEQFFGPGTRLTVL.

This sequence joins TRBV6-5 and TRBJ2-4, with D possibly being TRBD1 or TRBD2 (6 bases each). The V and J ends lost 3 bases and 0 bases respectively, with 27 bases between them. The germline gives CDR1 MNHEY, CDR2 SVGAGI. The CDR3 spans 21 residues. The CDR3, as DNA: TGTGCCAGCAGTTATTCCCTCGCGGGGCAGGGGCTTCGACTAGCCAAAAACATTCAGTACTTC. Its translation: CASSYSLAGQGLRLAKNIQYF.

This chain links TRBV11-1 with TRBJ2-2; D unclear. Trimming pared 1 base from V and 7 bases from J, leaving 22 bases between. This CDR3 spans 18 amino acids. Germline lookup yields CDR1 SGHAT and CDR2 FQDESV (reference sequence). The chain's CDR3 is CASSLGGPGTIPGGELFF. In DNA form, the CDR3 reads TGTGCCAGCAGCTTAGGAGGTCCAGGAACTATACCGGGCGGGGAGCTGTTTTTT.

This clonotype was recorded many times. The chain couples TRBV6-2 or TRBV6-3 to TRBJ1-2; 8 nucleotides line up with TRBD1. The CDR3 extends over 14 amino acids. In germline, CDR1 is MNHEY, CDR2 SVGEGT. J lost 5 bases, V lost 6 bases, and 8 bases had no gene match. The CDR3 coding sequence is TGTGCCAGCAGCCTGACAGGGGTGAATTATGGCTACACCTTC. As protein: CASSLTGVNYGYTF.

This clonotype was picked up many times. The rearrangement links TRBV20-1 to TRBJ1-1; 7 bases agree with TRBD1. V was pared by 8 bases and J by 1 base, with 4 bases of the junction left unmatched. CDR3 size: 12 residues. Germline-derived CDR1 and CDR2 are DFQATT and SNEGSKA (reference sequence). CDR3 DNA: TGCAGTAAGGGGACAGCGAACACTGAAGCTTTCTTT. Translated: CSKGTANTEAFF.

This chain joins TRBV7-2 and TRBJ2-2; D is undetermined. The germline V gene encodes CDR1 SGHTA and CDR2 FQGNSA. CDR3 size: 13 residues. Deletions cut 2 bases from V and 6 bases from J, with 7 bases between. The DNA of the CDR3 is TGTGCCAGCAGCTTACTTCTCGCCGGGGAGCTGTTTTTT. This gives the protein CASSLLLAGELFF.

This clonotype was observed at least ten times. The J gene is TRBJ2-7, the V gene TRBV7-2, with D possibly being TRBD1 (5 bases). Trimming took 5 bases from V and 0 from J, leaving 11 bases between them. CDR1 is SGHTA, CDR2 FQGNSA, per germline. The CDR3 has 14 amino acids. This CDR3 is CASSRDSFSYEQYF. CDR3 nucleotide sequence: TGTGCCAGCAGCCGTGACAGTTTCTCCTACGAGCAGTACTTC.